This entry lists 15 T cell receptor beta chains sequenced from one sample in a study of PD-1 blockade in classical Hodgkin lymphoma. This table comes from immunoSEQ multiplex PCR, and its TCRdb copy is limited to in-frame clones, with some not included. The profile shows more than 10,000 clones, about 94% of them singletons. There was relapse after autologous stem cell transplantation in every patient, and there was variation in brentuximab vedotin exposure. Material: peripheral blood mononuclear cells (PBMCs), obtained at baseline. The source is a human donor with classical Hodgkin lymphoma.

This clone occurred a few times. CDR3 sequence (DNA): TGTGCCAGCAGTTACTCCTCAGGGGGTAATTCACCCCTCCACTTT. Translated, it gives CASSYSSGGNSPLHF. The gene calls are TRBV6-5 and TRBJ1-6; 7 bases agree with TRBD1. The CDR3 extends over 15 amino acids. V trimming: 0 bases; J trimming: 6 bases; junction bases outside the gene matches: 2. CDR1 and CDR2 (germline): MNHEY, SVGAGI.

This chain joins TRBV15 and TRBJ1-4; 7 positions match TRBD1. Trimming cost V 5 bases and J 4 bases; bases outside gene matches: 7. The length of the CDR3 is 15 residues. The V gene's germline CDR1 is LNHNV and CDR2 YYDKDF (reference sequence). CDR3 residues: CATSVRTGLNEKLFF. CDR3 coding DNA: TGTGCCACCAGCGTTCGGACAGGACTTAATGAAAAACTGTTTTTT.

This clone appeared once. The rearrangement links TRBV30 to TRBJ1-5, with D unresolved. The germline V gene has CDR1 GTSNPN and CDR2 SVGIG (reference sequence). The CDR3 covers 14 residues. Trimming took 3 bases from V and 1 from J, leaving 10 bases between them. The CDR3, as DNA: TGTGCCTGGAGCTATGGGCGCAGCAATCAGCCCCAGCATTTT. The encoded protein is CAWSYGRSNQPQHF. The whole variable domain, remainder taken from reference TRBV30 and TRBJ1-5, is SQTIHQWPATLVQPVGSPLSLECTVEGTSNPNLYWYRQAAGRGLQLLFYSVGIGQISSEVPQNLSASRPQDRQFILSSKKLLLSDSGFYLCAWSYGRSNQPQHFGDGTRLSIL.

This chain uses TRBV5-6 with TRBJ2-5; 11 bases match TRBD2. The germline CDR1 and CDR2 sequences are SGHDT and YYEEEE. With V trimmed by 0 bases and J by 2 bases, 0 bases remained unmatched. This CDR3 comprises 15 residues. Written as DNA, the CDR3 is TGTGCCAGCAGCTTGGGACTAGCGGGACAAGAGACCCAGTACTTC. Its protein product is CASSLGLAGQETQYF.

This clone has just a few counts. The chain joins TRBV2 to TRBJ2-5; 7 bases map to TRBD2. This CDR3 has 13 amino acids. The germline V gene encodes CDR1 SNHLY and CDR2 FYNNEI. V shed 3 bases, J shed 4 bases, and the junction held 2 bases outside the gene matches. For the CDR3, the DNA is TGTGCCAGCAGTGACGGACTAGGAGAGACCCAGTACTTC. This encodes CASSDGLGETQYF.

This clone appeared a single time. This chain connects TRBV18 to TRBJ2-7, with 8 bases matching TRBD1. Germline V gene data show CDR1 as KGHSH and CDR2 as LQKENI. V shed 5 bases, J shed 3 bases, and the junction held 6 bases outside the gene matches. This CDR3 contains 14 residues. CDR3 protein: CASSGSGGNYEQYF. CDR3 nucleotide sequence: TGTGCCAGCTCAGGGTCAGGGGGCAACTACGAGCAGTACTTC.

This sequence joins TRBV28 and TRBJ1-1, with D possibly being TRBD1 (6 bases). This CDR3 has 16 amino acids. Trimming cost V 8 bases and J 3 bases, with 22 bases left between them. Germline V gives CDR1 MDHEN, CDR2 SYDVKM. The chain's CDR3 is CASRLPEPGVDTEAFF. CDR3 nucleotide sequence: TGTGCCAGCCGCCTCCCAGAGCCAGGGGTTGACACTGAAGCTTTCTTT.

The genes are TRBV7-6 and TRBJ2-7; maybe TRBD1 (6 bases). Germline assignment: CDR1 SGHVS and CDR2 FNYEAQ. The CDR3 is made up of 15 amino acids. V shed 4 bases and J shed 6 bases, with 19 bases lying between them. The CDR3 is CASSSMTGPSFEQYF. CDR3 sequence (DNA): TGTGCCAGCAGCTCAATGACAGGTCCCTCTTTCGAGCAGTACTTC.

This clone occurred a few times. The chain links TRBV5-1 to TRBJ2-1; D gene ambiguous. Germline values: CDR1 SGHRS, CDR2 YFSETQ. Trimming took 1 base from V and 5 from J, leaving 7 bases between them. The CDR3 extends over 13 amino acids. The CDR3 spells CASSLRSDNEQFF. For the CDR3, the DNA is TGCGCCAGCAGCTTGAGGTCGGACAATGAGCAGTTCTTC.

The V gene is TRBV7-9, the J gene TRBJ2-7; 8 nucleotides line up with TRBD2. CDR1 and CDR2 from the germline V gene are SEHNR and FQNEAQ (reference sequence). The V and J ends lost 6 bases and 4 bases, in that order; junction bases with no gene match: 11. The CDR3 is 15 residues long. In DNA, the CDR3 is TGTGCCAGCAGACTCGACATAGCGGGAAGTTACGAGCAGTACTTC. This encodes CASRLDIAGSYEQYF.

This chain uses TRBV30 with TRBJ2-1; D gene unclear. Germline values: CDR1 GTSNPN, CDR2 SVGIG (reference sequence). V was cut by 0 bases and J by 7 bases, with 10 bases left in between. The CDR3 runs 13 residues. The CDR3 loop is CAWSVGPRNEQFF. The DNA for the CDR3 is TGTGCCTGGAGTGTAGGTCCCCGGAATGAGCAGTTCTTC.

The rearrangement uses TRBV7-9 and TRBJ2-6; no clear D gene. CDR3 length: 16 residues. Trimming took off 1 base at V and 2 bases at J, with 9 bases between the two ends. Germline V gene lookup returns CDR1 SEHNR and CDR2 FQNEAQ (reference sequence). The DNA of the CDR3 is TGTGCCAGCAGCTTAGTGGTTCCGGCTGGGGCCAACGTCCTGACTTTC. Protein sequence: CASSLVVPAGANVLTF.

The genes are TRBV2 and TRBJ1-4; possible D gene TRBD1, 6 bases. This CDR3 has 13 residues. Germline assignment: CDR1 SNHLY and CDR2 FYNNEI. Trimming took off 8 bases at V and 6 bases at J, with 13 bases between the two ends. The CDR3 is CASLTGYHEKLFF. The CDR3 nucleotides read TGTGCCAGCTTGACAGGATACCATGAAAAACTGTTTTTT.

This clone has more than one count but fewer than ten. The V and J genes are TRBV6-4 and TRBJ2-3; a weak D match, TRBD2 (7 bases). This CDR3 is 14 amino acids long. Trimming removed 4 bases from V and 1 base from J, with 9 bases in between. Germline CDR1 MRHNA, CDR2 SNTAGT. The CDR3 reads CASSVGGGTDTQYF. CDR3 nucleotides: TGTGCCAGCAGTGTAGGGGGGGGCACAGATACGCAGTATTTT.

The V and J genes are TRBV27 and TRBJ2-3, with D possibly matching TRBD2 (6 bases). V shed 4 bases and J shed 2 bases, with 13 bases lying between them. This CDR3 has 15 residues. Germline V CDR1 and CDR2: MNHEY, SMNVEV (reference sequence). Here the CDR3 DNA reads TGTGCCAGCAGTTGGGGACTGACCATCACAGATACGCAGTATTTT. Translated: CASSWGLTITDTQYF.